This passage covers 15 T cell receptor beta chains from one sample sequenced in a study of CD8+CD57+ T cells in acquired aplastic anemia. Genomic DNA templated the TCR beta VDJ and CDR3 profiling. TCRdb itself ran the reads through MiXCR, one entry per CDR3 protein. The table has about 190,000 distinct CDR3 sequences, 54% seen once. Sequencing was done on a sample of sorted CD4+, CD8+, or CD8+CD57+ T cells (not recorded which) from PBMCs. These receptors originate from a human donor in good health, serving as a control.

At least ten counts were recorded for this clonotype. The V gene is TRBV9, the J gene TRBJ1-2; D is unresolved. Trimming shortened V by 3 bases and J by 4 bases, and 16 bases separated the two germline ends. The V gene's germline CDR1 is SGDLS and CDR2 YYNGEE. This CDR3 is built from 15 residues. CDR3 sequence: CASSGGQALGYGYTF. The CDR3 nucleotides are TGTGCCAGCAGCGGAGGCCAAGCTTTGGGCTATGGCTACACCTTC.

In its sample, this clonotype was seen many times. This rearrangement joins TRBV5-1 to TRBJ1-1; D not resolved. CDR3 size: 14 residues. Trimming shortened V by 3 bases and J by 7 bases, and 16 bases separated the two germline ends. Germline assignment: CDR1 SGHRS and CDR2 YFSETQ. The CDR3 coding sequence is TGCGCCAGCAGCTCTAGTGGACCGAGGATTGAAGCTTTCTTT. Translating it yields CASSSSGPRIEAFF.

V and J are TRBV29-1 and TRBJ2-5; weak D call: TRBD1 (6 bases). Trimming left V 7 bases short and J 5 bases short, with 17 bases between. This CDR3 is 13 amino acids long. CDR1 and CDR2 from the germline V gene are SQVTM and ANQGSEA. In DNA form, the CDR3 reads TGCAGCGGCCGGGACACCCCCTCGGAGACCCAGTACTTC. It yields the protein CSGRDTPSETQYF.

The V and J genes are TRBV2 and TRBJ1-1; D unclear. CDR1 and CDR2 from the germline V gene are SNHLY and FYNNEI. The CDR3 spans 14 residues. Trimming took 3 bases from V and 5 from J, leaving 13 bases between them. The CDR3 bases are TGTGCCAGCAGTGAGACGAGGGCAGGAACTGAAGCTTTCTTT. Protein product: CASSETRAGTEAFF.

This sequence joins TRBV5-1 and TRBJ2-7, with TRBD1 as a possible D gene (6 bases). The V end was cut by 4 bases, the J end by 1 base, with 12 bases between. Germline CDR1 and CDR2: SGHRS and YFSETQ. This CDR3 has 14 residues. The CDR3 loop reads CASSNRVGSYEQYF. CDR3 DNA sequence: TGCGCCAGCAGCAACAGGGTTGGGTCCTACGAGCAGTACTTC.

The chain joins TRBV19 to TRBJ1-2; D uncertain. V lost 6 bases and J 5 bases, leaving 13 bases between the germline ends. The V gene's germline CDR1 is LNHDA and CDR2 SQIVND (reference sequence). CDR3 length: 13 residues. The chain's CDR3 is CASSPGISYGYTF. The CDR3 nucleotides read TGTGCCAGTAGCCCCGGGATCTCTTATGGCTACACCTTC.

The rearrangement links TRBV12-3 or TRBV12-4 to TRBJ2-7; D is perhaps TRBD2 (6 bases). This CDR3 is 13 amino acids long. V was shortened by 3 bases and J by 7 bases, with 13 bases between the two germline ends. The CDR3 bases are TGTGCCAGCAGTTTGACTCCGGCGGGGGAGCAGTACGTC. This encodes CASSLTPAGEQYV.

This clonotype has ten or more counts. The chain uses TRBV6-5 and TRBJ2-7; no reliable D call. The V gene lost 5 bases and the J gene lost 3 bases, with 17 bases spanning the gap. The germline V gene has CDR1 MNHEY and CDR2 SVGAGI. The CDR3 contains 15 residues. CDR3 in amino acids: CASSESTGRGYEQYF. CDR3 DNA sequence: TGTGCCAGCAGTGAGTCGACTGGTAGAGGCTACGAGCAGTACTTC.

This clonotype was detected ten times or more. V usage is TRBV5-1 and J usage is TRBJ1-2; weak D call: TRBD1 (6 bases). The CDR3 extends over 13 amino acids. The ends were cut back, 0 bases at V and 8 bases at J, with 11 bases in the middle. Looked up from germline, CDR1 is SGHRS and CDR2 is YFSETQ. Here the CDR3 DNA reads TGCGCCAGCAGCTTGGGTCAGGGACAAGGCTACACCTTC. Its translation is CASSLGQGQGYTF.

Details on this clonotype: At one boundary the junction diverges from the germline segment, which might be a read error. The chain employs TRBV5-4 and TRBJ1-1, with D perhaps TRBD1 (5 bases). CDR3 size: 16 residues. From germline, CDR1 is SGHNT and CDR2 YYREEE (reference sequence). This chain's CDR3 is CASSAPGGTRNTEAFF. For the CDR3, the DNA is TGTGCCAGCAGCGCACCCGGGGGAACCAGGAACACTGAAGCTTTCTTC.

The chain employs TRBV9 and TRBJ2-5, with a possible D match to TRBD2 (6 bases). Germline CDR1 is SGDLS and CDR2 is YYNGEE. Trimming left V 0 bases short and J 7 bases short, with 13 bases between. The CDR3 runs to 14 residues. This chain's CDR3 is CASSVVGGEGTQYF. CDR3 nucleotides: TGTGCCAGCAGCGTAGTGGGGGGAGAAGGGACCCAGTACTTC.

This clonotype is a singleton in its sample. This rearrangement joins TRBV19 to TRBJ2-7; 10 nucleotides match TRBD1. The CDR3 is 14 amino acids. Germline V gene lookup returns CDR1 LNHDA and CDR2 SQIVND (reference sequence). V lost 4 bases to trimming and J lost 3 bases; unmatched junction nucleotides: 3. The CDR3: CASSTGTGDYEQYF. CDR3 bases: TGTGCCAGTAGTACCGGGACAGGGGACTACGAGCAGTACTTC.

This clonotype has ten or more counts. The rearrangement links TRBV6-1 to TRBJ2-3; 10 nucleotides align to TRBD1. This CDR3 has 14 residues. V lost 5 bases, J lost 4 bases, and 3 bases stayed unmatched. Germline V gives CDR1 MNHNS, CDR2 SASEGT. CDR3 nucleotide sequence: TGTGCCAGCAGTCTGGGACAGGGGCCAGATACGCAGTATTTT. It translates to CASSLGQGPDTQYF.

This clonotype was seen only a few times. Here the CDR3 DNA reads TGCGCCAGCAGCTTGGCCCCGGGGGCTTACGAGCAGTACTTC. This sequence encodes CASSLAPGAYEQYF. The chain uses TRBV5-1 and TRBJ2-7, with D perhaps given as TRBD1 or TRBD2 (6 bases each). The CDR3 length is 14 residues. Trimming shortened V by 0 bases and J by 4 bases, and 11 bases separated the two germline ends. Germline V lookup: CDR1 SGHRS, CDR2 YFSETQ.

V and J are TRBV7-8 and TRBJ1-2; D is ambiguous. CDR3 length equals 15 residues. Germline CDR1 is SGHVS and CDR2 is FQNEAQ. Trimming took 3 bases from V and 3 from J, leaving 14 bases between them. The CDR3 protein is CASSFTSGRDYGYTF. The CDR3 bases are TGTGCCAGCAGCTTCACATCGGGTAGGGACTATGGCTACACCTTC. Filled out from reference TRBV7-8 and TRBJ1-2, the complete variable domain reads GAGVSQSPRYKVAKRGQDVALRCDPISGHVSLFWYQQALGQGPEFLTYFQNEAQLDKSGLPSDRFFAERPEGSVSTLKIQRTQQEDSAVYLCASSFTSGRDYGYTFGSGTRLTVV.